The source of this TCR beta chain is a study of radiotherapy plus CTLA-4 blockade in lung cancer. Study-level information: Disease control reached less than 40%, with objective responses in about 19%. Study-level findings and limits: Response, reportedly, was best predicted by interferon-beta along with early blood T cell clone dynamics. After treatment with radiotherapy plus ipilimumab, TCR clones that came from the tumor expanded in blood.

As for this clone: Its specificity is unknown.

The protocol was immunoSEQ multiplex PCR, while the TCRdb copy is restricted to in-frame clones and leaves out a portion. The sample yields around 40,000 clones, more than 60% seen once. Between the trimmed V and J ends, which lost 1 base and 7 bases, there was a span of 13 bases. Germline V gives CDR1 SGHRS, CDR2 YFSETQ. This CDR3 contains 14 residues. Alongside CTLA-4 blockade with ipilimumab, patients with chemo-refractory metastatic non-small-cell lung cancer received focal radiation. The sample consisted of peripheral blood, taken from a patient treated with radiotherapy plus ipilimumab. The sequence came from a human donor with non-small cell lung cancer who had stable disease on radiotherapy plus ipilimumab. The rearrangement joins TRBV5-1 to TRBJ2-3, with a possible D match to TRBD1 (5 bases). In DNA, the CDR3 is TGCGCCAGCAGCTTGCCCGGTGGGGCTTATACGCAGTATTTT. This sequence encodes CASSLPGGAYTQYF.